Only a few counts were recorded for the clone carrying this T cell receptor (beta chain). The sample is drawn from a study of CD8 T cells in Susac syndrome. RNA amounts of roughly 0.5 to 1 ug underwent reverse transcription with random hexamers. TCRdb re-called the immunoSEQ multiplex PCR reads through MiXCR, storing one row per CDR3 protein. This sample has 100,000 to 150,000 distinct CDR3 sequences, with about 94% found just once. Germline V gene data show CDR1 as MNHEY and CDR2 as SVGAGI. V lost 4 bases to trimming and J lost 6 bases; unmatched junction nucleotides: 3. The CDR3 length is 12 residues.

The TCR sequence derives from a human donor with Susac syndrome. Sequenced: CD8+ T cells from PBMCs. The chain recombines TRBV6-5 with TRBJ2-7; the match to TRBD1 covers 7 bases. In DNA, the CDR3 is TGTGCCAGCAGTTCCTCAGGGGGCGAGCAGTACTTC. Translating it yields CASSSSGGEQYF.